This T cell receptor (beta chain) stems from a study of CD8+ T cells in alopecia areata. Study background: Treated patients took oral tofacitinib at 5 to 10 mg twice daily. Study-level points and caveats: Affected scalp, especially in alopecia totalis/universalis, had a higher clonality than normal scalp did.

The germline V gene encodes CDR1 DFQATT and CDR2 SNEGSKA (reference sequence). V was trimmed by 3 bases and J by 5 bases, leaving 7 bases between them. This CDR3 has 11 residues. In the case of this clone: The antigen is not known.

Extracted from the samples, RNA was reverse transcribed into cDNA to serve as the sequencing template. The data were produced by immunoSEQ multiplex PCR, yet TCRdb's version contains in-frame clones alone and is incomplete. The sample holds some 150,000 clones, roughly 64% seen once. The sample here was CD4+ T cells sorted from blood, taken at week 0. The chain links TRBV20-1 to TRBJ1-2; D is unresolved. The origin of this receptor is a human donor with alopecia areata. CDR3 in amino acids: CSASRGYGYTF. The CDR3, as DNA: TGCAGTGCTAGTCGAGGTTATGGCTACACCTTC.